The rows below give T cell receptor beta chains drawn from one sample of a study of identical twins. TCRdb itself ran the 5' RACE reads through MiXCR, one entry per CDR3 protein. This sample carries 1.5 million to 2 million distinct CDR3 sequences, around 29% of them seen once, and the ten largest clones take about 0.27%. The sample taken for sequencing was cord blood. All receptors derive from a newborn girl in good health. Each CDR3 is given with its conserved first and last residue. Clone size appears in some rows only: once, few, many, or a class for an expanded clone.

>TRBV3-1|.|TRBJ2-1
CASSQAVNEQFF
>TRBV6-1|.|TRBJ1-6
CASSGGDRLTLHF
>TRBV2|few|TRBJ2-6
CASSPGASSGANVLTF
>TRBV20-1|many|TRBJ2-3
CSASRTSRDTQYF
>TRBV2|few|TRBJ2-1
CASSDRATGPRDEQFF
>TRBV20-1|few|TRBJ1-1
CSARGRRNTEAFF
>TRBV20-1|.|TRBJ2-1
CSARDTGDRGYNEQFF
>TRBV20-1|.|TRBJ2-1
CSASEVTSYNEQFF
>TRBV18|.|TRBJ2-7
CASSPRKLAGVYEQYF
>TRBV29-1|.|TRBJ2-3
CSVRDRGPTDTQYF
>TRBV6-1|.|TRBJ2-5
CASSEIASQETQYF
>TRBV25-1|few|.
CASSELDGRSHEQYF
>TRBV11-2|few|TRBJ2-1
CASSARPGHYSYNEQFF
>TRBV20-1|few|TRBJ2-6
CSARGTTGFGANVLTF
>TRBV6-5|few|TRBJ2-5
CASSPSGRAPQETQYF
>TRBV21-1|few|TRBJ2-1
CASSKREWGYNEQFF
>TRBV27|.|TRBJ1-2
CASSLRGLSNYGHTF
>TRBV20-1|many|TRBJ2-3
CSVGSDPSTDTQYF
>TRBV5-6|.|TRBJ2-7
CASTKTVGYEQYF
>TRBV29-1|few|TRBJ1-2
CSVAGQPYGYTF
>TRBV20-1|.|TRBJ2-7
CSAPSGAAYEQYF
>TRBV7-8|.|TRBJ2-1
CASSLPGLGAYNEQFF
>TRBV28|.|TRBJ2-3
CASSPLAGSRDTQYF
>TRBV6-5|.|TRBJ1-1
CASNRDRKNTEAFF
>TRBV15|few|TRBJ2-1
CATSRELAGSNNEQFF
>TRBV20-1|.|TRBJ2-5
CSALAGYQETQYF
>TRBV27|few|TRBJ2-3
CASSSPGGDADTQYF
>TRBV28|.|TRBJ1-5
CASSLLEGKMGNQPQHF
>TRBV9|.|TRBJ2-5
CASSVAGTRPLYF
>TRBV10-3|.|TRBJ2-3
CAISDPGTGHTDTQYF
>TRBV29-1|.|TRBJ2-1
CSVEAQSSYNEQFF
>TRBV7-9|.|TRBJ1-2
CASSAWEGYTF
>TRBV27|once|TRBJ2-7
CASSSTGTSSYERYF
>TRBV15|.|TRBJ2-1
CATSRSDIVLAGGPGEQFF
>TRBV28|many|TRBJ2-7
CASSPKYEQYF
>TRBV7-2|.|TRBJ2-7
CASGWDRGSYEQYF
>TRBV10-3|.|TRBJ2-2
CAISARGATNTGELFF
>TRBV29-1|few|TRBJ2-7
CSVTGTHSYEQYF
>TRBV7-2|once|.
CASSRTSGASEQYF
>TRBV20-1|.|TRBJ1-2
CSARALGDRVSQGYTF
>TRBV4-1|.|TRBJ2-3
CATHFPSGHITDTQYF
>TRBV29-1|once|TRBJ1-1
CSVLQGGNIEAFF
>TRBV5-6|.|TRBJ1-4
CASSLETTNEKLFF
>TRBV5-1|.|TRBJ2-1
CASSFYILREGTYNEQFF
>TRBV20-1|few|TRBJ2-5
CSASRGRSQETQYF
>TRBV20-1|.|TRBJ1-2
CSAVQGLKANYGYTF
>TRBV6-5|.|TRBJ2-7
CASSYRQSSYEQYF
>TRBV7-9|few|TRBJ2-1
CASSLGGTRDRGNEQFF
>TRBV11-1|.|TRBJ2-7
CASSLKRQPYNEQYF